This TCR beta chain derives from a study of blood T cells in healthy people across ages. Ten milliliters was the volume of peripheral blood drawn from each donor. Samples each had at least 6 micrograms of total RNA extracted. Combining a sample-barcoded 5' primer with a J-beta primer mix, a second PCR ran for about 7 to 11 cycles. TCRdb re-derived calls from the 5' RACE reads in MiXCR, one entry per CDR3 protein. Of 1,100,000 or so distinct CDR3 sequences in the sample, 40% to 55% were seen once. This clonotype turned up a few times. Germline CDR1 is MGHRA and CDR2 is YSYEKL. V lost 0 bases to trimming and J lost 4 bases, with 12 bases between them. This CDR3 has 15 amino acids.

The J gene is TRBJ2-5, the V gene TRBV4-1, with D tentatively TRBD1 (6 bases). This TCR came from a woman aged 60-75 years in good health. Material: blood. Here the CDR3 DNA reads TGCGCCAGCAGCCAAGATCAGGGCAGGGGAGAGACCCAGTACTTC. It codes for CASSQDQGRGETQYF.